Shown below are 32 T cell receptor beta chains from a single sample sequenced in a study of blood T cell repertoires in COVID-19. The method was immunoSEQ multiplex PCR; TCRdb's version includes in-frame clones alone and lacks a portion of them. Altogether 200,000 to 250,000 clones are present, roughly 88% being singletons, with the ten largest covering over 15%. Sequences were obtained from peripheral blood. The receptor source for this set is a man between 45 and 60 years old with COVID-19, enrolled during active disease.

The chain has TRBV28 and TRBJ2-3; no clear D gene. Germline assignment: CDR1 MDHEN and CDR2 SYDVKM. The CDR3 runs to 14 residues. V lost 7 bases and J 1 base, leaving 12 bases between the germline ends. The CDR3 sequence is CASTTRVGTDTQYF. The CDR3 DNA sequence: TGTGCCAGCACTACCCGAGTGGGCACAGATACGCAGTATTTT. Full variable domain (rest looked up from reference TRBV28 and TRBJ2-3): DVKVTQSSRYLVKRTGEKVFLECVQDMDHENMFWYRQDPGLGLRLIYFSYDVKMKEKGDIPEGYSVSREKKERFSLILESASTNQTSMYLCASTTRVGTDTQYFGPGTRLTVL.

V is TRBV5-4 and J is TRBJ2-3, with a weak D call TRBD1 (6 bases). The CDR3 spans 18 residues. The germline V and J ends were trimmed by 0 bases and 0 bases, with 17 bases remaining between them. Germline V lookup: CDR1 SGHNT, CDR2 YYREEE (reference sequence). The CDR3 DNA follows: TGTGCCAGCAGCTTGGCAACCCCGGGACACCTAAGCACAGATACGCAGTATTTT. Amino acids: CASSLATPGHLSTDTQYF.

The chain combines TRBV7-9 with TRBJ2-5, with a possible D match to TRBD2 (7 bases). Looked up from germline, CDR1 is SEHNR and CDR2 is FQNEAQ (reference sequence). V lost 10 bases, J lost 4 bases, and 16 bases lay in between. The CDR3 contains 13 residues. The CDR3 DNA sequence: TGTGCCAACGGGGGGCAGAGTGGAGAGACCCAGTACTTC. This gives the protein CANGGQSGETQYF.

This chain connects TRBV5-1 to TRBJ2-3, with 7 nucleotides matching TRBD1. Germline CDR1 reads SGHRS; CDR2 reads YFSETQ. CDR3 length: 15 amino acids. The J segment lost 1 base and the V segment lost 0 bases, leaving 2 bases of the junction unmatched. The CDR3 bases are TGCGCCAGCAGCTTGGGGGGGACAGGCACAGATACGCAGTATTTT. Amino acid sequence: CASSLGGTGTDTQYF. The whole variable domain, remainder taken from reference TRBV5-1 and TRBJ2-3, is KAGVTQTPRYLIKTRGQQVTLSCSPISGHRSVSWYQQTPGQGLQFLFEYFSETQRNKGNFPGRFSGRQFSNSRSEMNVSTLELGDSALYLCASSLGGTGTDTQYFGPGTRLTVL.

The chain is built from TRBV9 and TRBJ2-5; 9 bases are shared with TRBD1. CDR1 and CDR2 (germline): SGDLS, YYNGEE. The length of the CDR3 is 14 residues. Unmatched junction bases numbered 7, after V lost 5 bases and J lost 5 bases. Here the CDR3 DNA reads TGTGCCAGCAGTGAGGGGACAGGGAGGGAGACCCAGTACTTC. It yields the protein CASSEGTGRETQYF.

J is TRBJ2-1 and V is TRBV12-3 or TRBV12-4; no firm D call. Trimming removed 4 bases at V and 4 bases at J, with 5 bases between. The CDR3 is 12 amino acids. The CDR3 region has the DNA TGTGCCAGCAGTTCCAATTACAATGAGCAGTTCTTC. This sequence encodes CASSSNYNEQFF.

Here the CDR3 reads CAWSAQGGNTIYF. Written as DNA, the CDR3 is TGTGCCTGGAGTGCCCAGGGGGGAAACACCATATATTTT. The gene calls are TRBV30 and TRBJ1-3; D possibly corresponds to TRBD1 (6 bases). The CDR3 spans 13 residues. Germline V lookup: CDR1 GTSNPN, CDR2 SVGIG (reference sequence). V dropped 1 base and J dropped 4 bases, with 8 bases sitting between them. The full variable domain, rest sourced from reference TRBV30 and TRBJ1-3, is SQTIHQWPATLVQPVGSPLSLECTVEGTSNPNLYWYRQAAGRGLQLLFYSVGIGQISSEVPQNLSASRPQDRQFILSSKKLLLSDSGFYLCAWSAQGGNTIYFGEGSWLTVV.

V gene TRBV7-6 combines with J gene TRBJ2-1, with D possibly being TRBD2 (5 bases). Germline assignment: CDR1 SGHVS and CDR2 FNYEAQ. This CDR3 spans 14 amino acids. Trimming pared 2 bases from V and 4 bases from J, leaving 9 bases between. CDR3 residues: CASSLNVAYNEQFF. The DNA for the CDR3 is TGTGCCAGCAGCTTAAATGTAGCGTACAATGAGCAGTTCTTC.

The V call is TRBV5-1, the J call TRBJ2-2, with D maybe TRBD2 (7 bases). With 5 bases removed from V and 4 bases from J, the gap between germline ends came to 15 bases. Germline assignment: CDR1 SGHRS and CDR2 YFSETQ. This CDR3 comprises 15 residues. The CDR3 DNA sequence: TGCGCCAGCAGTGGGGGGGGCGCTGTCACCGGGGAGCTGTTTTTT. Amino acid sequence: CASSGGGAVTGELFF. The variable domain in full, completed from reference TRBV5-1 and TRBJ2-2, reads KAGVTQTPRYLIKTRGQQVTLSCSPISGHRSVSWYQQTPGQGLQFLFEYFSETQRNKGNFPGRFSGRQFSNSRSEMNVSTLELGDSALYLCASSGGGAVTGELFFGEGSRLTVL.

The genes are TRBV15 and TRBJ2-1; D possibly corresponds to TRBD2 (5 bases). The CDR3 has 13 residues. The germline gives CDR1 LNHNV, CDR2 YYDKDF (reference sequence). V was shortened by 3 bases and J by 8 bases, with 11 bases between the two germline ends. The DNA for the CDR3 is TGTGCCACCAGCAGGGGAGCTTGGGATGAGCAGTTCTTC. The encoded protein is CATSRGAWDEQFF.

The chain couples TRBV7-2 to TRBJ2-1; 8 bases are a match to TRBD1. V lost 5 bases and J lost 7; bases outside the gene matches: 7. This CDR3 region has 14 residues. The V gene's germline CDR1 is SGHTA and CDR2 FQGNSA. CDR3 residues: CASSAGTGPNEQFF. The CDR3, as DNA: TGTGCCAGCAGCGCCGGGACAGGACCTAATGAGCAGTTCTTC.

The chain uses TRBV2 and TRBJ2-5, with 11 positions matching TRBD2. The CDR3 spans 16 residues. From germline, CDR1 is SNHLY and CDR2 FYNNEI. V shed 1 base, J shed 2 bases, and the junction held 3 bases outside the gene matches. The DNA for the CDR3 is TGTGCCAGCAGTGAAGGTCTAGCGGGAGGTCAAGAGACCCAGTACTTC. Amino acid sequence: CASSEGLAGGQETQYF.

This sequence joins TRBV9 and TRBJ2-1; a possible D gene is TRBD2 (5 bases). The ends were cut back, 1 base at V and 10 bases at J, with 12 bases in the middle. The CDR3 is 13 residues long. Germline V CDR1 and CDR2: SGDLS, YYNGEE. The CDR3 DNA follows: TGTGCCAGCAGCGTAATAGGGAGCGGAGAGCAGTTCTTC. Its protein is CASSVIGSGEQFF.

In its sample, this clone was seen once. J is TRBJ2-7 and V is TRBV10-3, with 9 bases that match TRBD1. This CDR3 has 15 amino acids. Germline trimming cut 2 bases from V and 3 bases from J; bases unmatched to any gene: 5. Germline V gives CDR1 ENHRY, CDR2 SYGVKD. The CDR3 protein is CAISEQGDRDYEQYF. As DNA, the CDR3 is TGTGCCATCAGTGAGCAAGGGGACAGGGACTACGAGCAGTACTTC.

This chain links TRBV7-9 with TRBJ2-7; D call uncertain. Germline V gene data show CDR1 as SEHNR and CDR2 as FQNEAQ (reference sequence). The CDR3 consists of 14 residues. V was trimmed by 0 bases and J by 4 bases, leaving 10 bases between them. The CDR3 nucleotides are TGTGCCAGCAGCTTAGCAGGAGCAAAATACGAGCAGTACTTC. Amino acids: CASSLAGAKYEQYF.

The chain recombines TRBV7-6 with TRBJ1-4; D not certain. The CDR3 spans 16 residues. Trimming left V 1 base short and J 2 bases short, with 11 bases between. CDR1 SGHVS and CDR2 FNYEAQ come from the germline V gene. The CDR3 nucleotides are TGTGCCAGCAGCTTAGGCAGGTCTAATACTAATGAAAAACTGTTTTTT. Translation gives CASSLGRSNTNEKLFF.

This chain links TRBV13 with TRBJ1-6, with 8 positions matching TRBD1. Germline assignment: CDR1 PRHDT and CDR2 FYEKMQ (reference sequence). V shed 5 bases, J shed 6 bases, and the junction held 9 bases outside the gene matches. The length of the CDR3 is 16 residues. As DNA, the CDR3 is TGTGCCAGCAGCATAACACGGACAGGGCGTAATTCACCCCTCCACTTT. Amino acid sequence: CASSITRTGRNSPLHF.

V usage is TRBV7-3 and J usage is TRBJ1-4; 7 bases are a match to TRBD1. The CDR3 length is 15 residues. CDR1 is SGHTA and CDR2 is FQGTGA in the germline V gene. V was pared by 2 bases and J by 0 bases, with 0 bases of the junction left unmatched. The CDR3 region is CASSLGTATNEKLFF. CDR3 nucleotide sequence: TGTGCCAGCAGCTTAGGGACAGCAACTAATGAAAAACTGTTTTTT.

The chain couples TRBV4-1 to TRBJ1-2; 10 bases are a match to TRBD1. The V gene's germline CDR1 is MGHRA and CDR2 YSYEKL. The CDR3 is 15 residues long. J was trimmed by 8 bases and V by 4 bases; bases with no gene match: 10. The CDR3 DNA follows: TGCGCCAGCAGCCCAGGACAGGGGGGAGGCGGGGGCTACACCTTC. This translates into CASSPGQGGGGGYTF.

The chain has TRBV6-5 and TRBJ1-2; D is undetermined. The V gene's germline CDR1 is MNHEY and CDR2 SVGAGI. V was clipped by 0 bases and J by 0 bases, with 8 bases between them. This CDR3 is 15 amino acids long. The CDR3 DNA follows: TGTGCCAGCAGTTACTCCCCAGACTCTAACTATGGCTACACCTTC. Encoded protein: CASSYSPDSNYGYTF.

The chain combines TRBV11-2 with TRBJ2-7; D gene unclear. The V gene lost 1 base and the J gene lost 3 bases, with 7 bases spanning the gap. The CDR3 has 13 amino acids. Germline CDR1 reads SGHAT; CDR2 reads FQNNGV. In nucleotides, the CDR3 is TGTGCCAGCAGCTTAGCCGACAACTACGAGCAGTACTTC. Protein sequence: CASSLADNYEQYF.

This chain connects TRBV7-2 to TRBJ2-5; TRBD2 agrees at 7 bases. CDR1 and CDR2 from the germline V gene are SGHTA and FQGNSA. This CDR3 has 15 residues. Trimming at V came to 3 bases and at J to 4 bases, leaving 8 bases not matched to a gene. Here the CDR3 DNA reads TGTGCCAGCAGCTTCCAGCGGGGCTCAGGAGAGACCCAGTACTTC. It codes for CASSFQRGSGETQYF.

This clone was seen just once. The chain is built from TRBV28 and TRBJ1-1; 8 positions agree with TRBD1. In germline, CDR1 is MDHEN, CDR2 SYDVKM. This CDR3 region has 13 residues. With V trimmed by 5 bases and J by 1 base, 0 bases remained unmatched. The CDR3 DNA reads as TGTGCCAGCAGTACAGGGGGGAACACTGAAGCTTTCTTT. Its translation: CASSTGGNTEAFF.

The chain combines TRBV19 with TRBJ1-5, with TRBD1 identical over 11 bases. V was pared by 5 bases and J by 6 bases, with 3 bases of the junction left unmatched. The CDR3 length is 14 residues. CDR1 is LNHDA and CDR2 is SQIVND in the germline V gene (reference sequence). The CDR3: CASSGTGGGQPQHF. In DNA, the CDR3 is TGTGCCAGTAGTGGGACAGGGGGTGGTCAGCCCCAGCATTTT.

The rearrangement uses TRBV9 and TRBJ2-6, with TRBD1 as a possible D gene (5 bases). This CDR3 region has 15 residues. Germline V gene sequence: CDR1 SGDLS, CDR2 YYNGEE. The V and J ends lost 3 bases and 2 bases respectively, with 9 bases between them. CDR3 sequence: CASSGQGAGANVLTF. In DNA, the CDR3 is TGTGCCAGCAGCGGCCAGGGTGCTGGGGCCAACGTCCTGACTTTC.

The J gene is TRBJ2-7, the V gene TRBV15; 9 nucleotides match TRBD2. V dropped 2 bases and J dropped 3; count of bases not matched to a gene: 2. The CDR3 runs 14 residues. In germline, CDR1 is LNHNV, CDR2 YYDKDF (reference sequence). The CDR3, as DNA: TGTGCCACCAGCAGACGACTAGCGGTCTACGAGCAGTACTTC. Translating gives CATSRRLAVYEQYF.

The chain recombines TRBV5-1 with TRBJ2-3; 9 bases fit TRBD1. With 4 bases clipped from V and 0 bases from J, the junction kept 3 bases outside the gene matches. This CDR3 has 15 residues. In germline, CDR1 is SGHRS, CDR2 YFSETQ. CDR3 region: CASSGTGSSTDTQYF. In DNA, the CDR3 is TGCGCCAGCAGCGGGACAGGGTCTAGCACAGATACGCAGTATTTT.

This chain uses TRBV27 with TRBJ1-1; perhaps TRBD1 as D (6 bases). There are 15 residues in the CDR3. CDR1 and CDR2 (germline): MNHEY, SMNVEV (reference sequence). V was shortened by 6 bases and J by 1 base, with 15 bases between the two germline ends. The CDR3 DNA is TGTGCCAGCAGCAGATTTGGGGGCGGGAACACTGAAGCTTTCTTT. Protein sequence: CASSRFGGGNTEAFF.

The chain uses TRBV27 and TRBJ1-3; 8 bases are a match to TRBD1. V trimming: 4 bases; J trimming: 0 bases; junction bases outside the gene matches: 14. The CDR3 loop spans 19 amino acids. Germline CDR1 MNHEY, CDR2 SMNVEV (reference sequence). The CDR3 DNA reads TGTGCCAGCAGTTGGTCCCCCCCGGGGACAGGTAGCTCTGGAAACACCATATATTTT. This encodes CASSWSPPGTGSSGNTIYF.

This clone was seen only a few times. The chain carries TRBV27 and TRBJ2-7; 10 positions agree with TRBD2. Germline assignment: CDR1 MNHEY and CDR2 SMNVEV (reference sequence). The CDR3 runs 14 residues. The junction had 3 bases not matched to a gene; V was cut back by 5 bases and J by 2 bases. CDR3 in DNA: TGTGCCAGCAGTAACAGCGGGGGGGCCTACGAGCAGTACTTC. This codes for CASSNSGGAYEQYF.

The gene calls are TRBV7-7 and TRBJ2-1; the match to TRBD1 covers 7 bases. With 5 bases clipped from V and 4 bases from J, the junction kept 17 bases outside the gene matches. Germline CDR1 is SSHAT and CDR2 is FNYEAQ (reference sequence). The CDR3 covers 18 residues. The CDR3 protein is CASSGHPPGSGGYNEQFF. CDR3 DNA sequence: TGTGCCAGCAGCGGACACCCGCCTGGATCAGGGGGTTACAATGAGCAGTTCTTC.

In DNA form, the CDR3 reads TGTGCCAGCAGCTTAAAGCGGGGGGGAAAAGATACGCAGTATTTT. This sequence encodes CASSLKRGGKDTQYF. V is TRBV7-2 and J is TRBJ2-3; the match to TRBD2 covers 10 bases. This CDR3 spans 15 amino acids. J lost 5 bases, V lost 2 bases, and 4 bases had no gene match. Germline lookup yields CDR1 SGHTA and CDR2 FQGNSA.